The present TCR beta chain was sequenced within a study of OX40 agonist ivuxolimab in advanced cancers. Study-level findings and limits: Average numbers of expanded clones were greater in CD8+ T cells than in CD4+.

Germline-derived CDR1 and CDR2 are GTSNPN and SVGIG (reference sequence). Trimming took off 0 bases at V and 8 bases at J, with 7 bases between the two ends. The length of the CDR3 is 11 residues. Turning to this clone: The antigen is not known.

Clones were sequenced by immunoSEQ multiplex PCR, and TCRdb holds only the in-frame ones, with some missing. The sample yields 55,000 to 70,000 clones, over 75% seen once. The sample in question was CD4+ or CD8+ T cells sorted from blood, obtained in a trial of the OX40 agonist ivuxolimab. The source of this sequence is an adult with an advanced solid tumor such as melanoma, head and neck, liver or kidney cancer. V and J are TRBV30 and TRBJ1-1; D uncertain. The CDR3 protein is CAWSVQLEAFF. The CDR3 coding sequence is TGTGCCTGGAGTGTACAACTGGAAGCTTTCTTT.